These T cell receptor beta chains were read from a single sample in a study of T cell responses to AZD1222 COVID-19 vaccine. Only in-frame clones appear in the TCRdb table, and some are missing; sequencing was by immunoSEQ multiplex PCR. The sample includes approximately 130,000 clones, roughly 93% of them seen just once. This specimen was peripheral blood, taken on day 0 of AZD1222 vaccination. Every receptor here comes from an adult in good health. CDR3s include the opening cysteine and the closing phenylalanine or tryptophan. The D gene is left open where the match is weak.

D gene	J gene	V gene	CDR3 protein	CDR3 DNA
-	TRBJ1-2	TRBV7-9	CASSLAPSGSYGYTF	TGTGCCAGCAGCTTGGCACCCTCGGGATCCTATGGCTACACCTTC
-	TRBJ2-3	TRBV7-9	CASSLTVRGTDTQYF	TGTGCCAGCAGCTTAACGGTGCGAGGCACAGATACGCAGTATTTT
-	TRBJ1-1	TRBV5-1	CASSLESGITEAFF	TGCGCCAGCAGCTTGGAAAGTGGAATCACTGAAGCTTTCTTT
-	TRBJ1-1	TRBV5-8	CASRKGHLYTEAFF	TGTGCCAGCAGGAAGGGACATCTTTACACTGAAGCTTTCTTT
-	TRBJ1-5	TRBV12-3/TRBV12-4	CASSLGSNQPQHF	TGTGCCAGCAGTCTCGGTTCCAATCAGCCCCAGCATTTT
TRBD2	TRBJ2-3	TRBV27	CASSFGGATDTQYF	TGTGCCAGCAGTTTCGGGGGGGCCACAGATACGCAGTATTTT
TRBD2	TRBJ2-1	TRBV20-1	CSASVLAGSSYNEQFF	TGCAGTGCTAGTGTCCTAGCGGGGAGCTCCTACAATGAGCAGTTCTTC
-	TRBJ2-2	TRBV9	CASSAGGNTGELFF	TGTGCCAGCAGCGCCGGGGGGAACACCGGGGAGCTGTTTTTT
-	TRBJ1-4	TRBV6-5	CASILGAGKEKLFF	TGTGCCAGCATATTGGGGGCAGGGAAGGAAAAACTGTTTTTT
TRBD1	TRBJ2-2	TRBV4-1	CASSGRTGAGELFF	TGCGCCAGCAGCGGACGGACAGGGGCCGGGGAGCTGTTTTTT
-	TRBJ1-3	TRBV7-8	CASSLEGTGNTIYF	TGTGCCAGCAGCTTGGAAGGGACTGGAAACACCATATATTTT
TRBD1	TRBJ2-7	TRBV10-3	CAISDPGTGIFSYEQYF	TGTGCCATCAGCGACCCCGGGACAGGGATTTTCTCCTACGAGCAGTACTTC
-	TRBJ1-1	TRBV10-3	CAISGPPGRNTEAFF	TGTGCCATCAGTGGGCCTCCGGGGAGGAACACTGAAGCTTTCTTT